This TCR beta chain was sequenced in a study of T cells after yellow fever vaccination. Study-level findings and limits: Peaking faster, on day 5 versus 15, the secondary response was nonetheless weaker. High-abundance clonotypes from the bulk population could contaminate FACS-sorted repertoires. Post-booster samples contained most primary-vaccination clones (roughly 96% CD4, around 89% CD8).

Germline V gives CDR1 SQVTM, CDR2 ANQGSEA. Deletions cut 7 bases from V and 3 bases from J, with 8 bases between. The CDR3 runs to 11 residues. Remarks on this clonotype: Its antigen is unidentified.

The study made its TCR cDNA through 5'RACE template switching. That step introduced a universal primer site along with UMIs. TCRdb re-derived calls from the 5' RACE reads in MiXCR, one entry per CDR3 protein. The data show a few hundred thousand distinct CDR3 sequences, 8.7% seen once. This chain uses TRBV29-1 with TRBJ2-3, with D unresolved. This sample comprised PBMCs, obtained on the day of the first yellow fever vaccination. The TCR was taken from a man between 18 and 35 years old who received the YFV17D yellow fever vaccine. The CDR3 region is CSGGSTDTQYF. The DNA of the CDR3 is TGCAGCGGGGGTAGTACAGATACGCAGTATTTT.